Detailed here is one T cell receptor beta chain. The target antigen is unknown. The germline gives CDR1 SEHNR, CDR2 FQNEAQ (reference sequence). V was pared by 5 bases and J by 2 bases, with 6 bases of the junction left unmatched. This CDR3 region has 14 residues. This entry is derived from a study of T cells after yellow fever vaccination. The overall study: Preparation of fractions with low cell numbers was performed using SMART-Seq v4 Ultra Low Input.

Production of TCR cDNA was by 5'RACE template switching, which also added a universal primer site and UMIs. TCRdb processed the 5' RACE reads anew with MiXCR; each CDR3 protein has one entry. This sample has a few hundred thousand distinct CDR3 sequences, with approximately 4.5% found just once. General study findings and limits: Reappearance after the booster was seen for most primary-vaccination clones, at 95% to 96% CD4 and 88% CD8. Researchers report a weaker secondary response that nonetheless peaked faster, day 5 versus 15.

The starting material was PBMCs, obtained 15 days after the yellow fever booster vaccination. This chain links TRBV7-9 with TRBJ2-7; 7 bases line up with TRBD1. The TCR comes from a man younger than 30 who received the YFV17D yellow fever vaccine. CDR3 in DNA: TGTGCCAGCAGCCTACAGGGGATCCCCTACGAGCAGTACTTC. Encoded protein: CASSLQGIPYEQYF. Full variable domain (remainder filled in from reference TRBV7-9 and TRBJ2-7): DTGVSQNPRHKITKRGQNVTFRCDPISEHNRLYWYRQTLGQGPEFLTYFQNEAQLEKSRLLSDRFSAERPKGSFSTLEIQRTEQGDSAMYLCASSLQGIPYEQYFGPGTRLTVT.